The T cell receptor (beta chain) under discussion was sequenced for a study of beta chain features in type 1 diabetes. Expressed TCRB transcripts were sequenced because the isolated RNA had all been reverse transcribed beforehand. Measured with immunoSEQ multiplex PCR; TCRdb has only the in-frame clones, and not every one. The table lists about 160,000 clones, around 10% of them singletons. This clone was detected a few times. Antigen specificity is unknown. The V and J ends lost 6 bases and 7 bases, in that order; junction bases with no gene match: 7. Germline loops: CDR1 SQVTM, CDR2 ANQGSEA. The CDR3 runs to 12 residues. Study results and limitations: Naive, central memory and Treg TCRB repertoires appeared more alike in patients than in healthy donors. cDNA-based reads could over-represent cells with high TCR expression. Among all four CD4+ subsets, Type 1 diabetes patients had TCRB CDR3s that were moderately but significantly shorter.

A CD45RO/CCR7/CD25/CD127/CD95/CD27 panel sorted naive, central memory, regulatory and stem cell-like memory CD4+ cells. Sorted populations all exceeded 95% purity. The receptor was isolated from a man aged 25-45 years with type 1 diabetes. The chain links TRBV29-1 to TRBJ1-2, with 8 bases aligning to TRBD1. Sequencing was performed on central memory CD4+ T cells from blood. Here the CDR3 reads CSVATGGGGYTF. CDR3 bases: TGCAGCGTAGCAACAGGGGGGGGTGGCTACACCTTC.